Listed below are T cell receptor beta chains from one sample, sequenced in a study of shared clonotypes between healthy human individuals. Sequencing was performed with immunoSEQ multiplex PCR; in TCRdb, only in-frame clones are kept and a portion is missing. The sample contains a few million clones, under 97% of which appear only once. The source material was naive CD4+ T cells sorted from blood. The source is a man between 18 and 35 years old in good health. The CDR3 runs from the conserved cysteine through the conserved F or W. The D gene is left open where the match is weak. A clone size is listed for some rows: how often the clone was seen (once, few, many), or a class if it is expanded.

CDR3 DNA | CDR3 protein | J gene | D gene | V gene | clone size
TGTGCCAGCAGCTTGGAGAGCTTATCAGATACGCAGTATTTT | CASSLESLSDTQYF | TRBJ2-3 | . | TRBV5-4 | .
TGTGCCAGCTCACCTCTCGGACCCCTCGGAGAGACCCAGTACTTC | CASSPLGPLGETQYF | TRBJ2-5 | . | TRBV18 | once
TGTGCCTGGAGTCATAGGGGGCTCGCCCACAATGAGCAGTTCTTC | CAWSHRGLAHNEQFF | TRBJ2-1 | TRBD1 | TRBV30 | .
TGTGCCAGCACCTCAACCGGGAGGGCGGTCGGGGAGCTGTTTTTT | CASTSTGRAVGELFF | TRBJ2-2 | TRBD2 | TRBV6-5 | .
TGTGCCAGTAGACAGGGGGCAACTAATGAAAAACTGTTTTTT | CASRQGATNEKLFF | TRBJ1-4 | TRBD1 | TRBV19 | once
TGTGCCATCATGGCGGAGATGGGAGAGCAGTTCTTC | CAIMAEMGEQFF | TRBJ2-1 | . | TRBV10-3 | .
TGTGCCAGCAGCTTGGTCGGACAGGGGAGGGGAAACACCATATATTTT | CASSLVGQGRGNTIYF | TRBJ1-3 | TRBD1 | TRBV5-6 | .
TGTGCCAGCAGCCGCGCCGGGACAGGGATAGATACGCAGTATTTT | CASSRAGTGIDTQYF | TRBJ2-3 | TRBD1 | TRBV7-8 | .
TGTGCCAGCAACCCCCTAGCGGGAACTGGAGATACGCAGTATTTT | CASNPLAGTGDTQYF | TRBJ2-3 | TRBD2 | TRBV6-6 | .
TGCGCCAGCAGCCTTACAGGGGGCACAGGAAACACCATATATTTT | CASSLTGGTGNTIYF | TRBJ1-3 | TRBD1 | TRBV5-1 | .
TGTGCCAGCAGTCGCGGACAGAACACTGAAGCTTTCTTT | CASSRGQNTEAFF | TRBJ1-1 | . | TRBV6-5 | .
TGTGCCAGTAGTCGCGGGAGGGAAGAGACCCAGTACTTC | CASSRGREETQYF | TRBJ2-5 | TRBD2 | TRBV19 | .
TGTGCCAGCAGCTTAAGCGGGTCTTACACTGAAGCTTTCTTT | CASSLSGSYTEAFF | TRBJ1-1 | . | TRBV7-9 | .
TGTGCCATCAGTGGGGCCAGCGGGGGGCCCTCCGGGTACGAGCAGTACTTC | CAISGASGGPSGYEQYF | TRBJ2-7 | TRBD2 | TRBV10-3 | .
TGTGCCAGCAGTGACTTGAACAATGAGCAGTTCTTC | CASSDLNNEQFF | TRBJ2-1 | . | TRBV6-4 | once
TGCGCCAGCAGAAAAGGAGCGGGGGATCTGTACACCGGGGAGCTGTTTTTT | CASRKGAGDLYTGELFF | TRBJ2-2 | TRBD2 | TRBV4-1 | .
TGTGCCAGCAGTAAGGCGCAGGGTTTTGAAAAACTGTTTTTT | CASSKAQGFEKLFF | TRBJ1-4 | . | TRBV2 | .
TGTGCCTGGAGTGGGAATCAGCCCCAGCATTTT | CAWSGNQPQHF | TRBJ1-5 | . | TRBV30 | few
TGTGCCAGCAGTGGGGAAGGGGTAATTGGAAACTATGGCTACACCTTC | CASSGEGVIGNYGYTF | TRBJ1-2 | . | TRBV25-1 | .
TGCGCCAGCAGCTTGGCGGGGTCCGATGGCTACACCTTC | CASSLAGSDGYTF | TRBJ1-2 | . | TRBV5-1 | .
TGCGCCAGCACCTTGGGGGGTAACTATGGCTACACCTTC | CASTLGGNYGYTF | TRBJ1-2 | . | TRBV5-1 | .
TGTGCCAGCAGGGACAGTAGGTTGGATAATTCACCCCTCCACTTT | CASRDSRLDNSPLHF | TRBJ1-6 | . | TRBV6-4 | .
TGTGCCAGCAGTTTGTCGCAGGGCTACCACTTC | CASSLSQGYHF | TRBJ2-7 | . | TRBV28 | .
TGTGCCAGCAGTTCTCAGGGAGGTAATGAAAAACTGTTTTTT | CASSSQGGNEKLFF | TRBJ1-4 | . | TRBV6-5 | .
TGTGCCAGCAGCCTGACTAGCGGGTCCTACAATGAGCAGTTCTTC | CASSLTSGSYNEQFF | TRBJ2-1 | TRBD2 | TRBV5-4 | .
TGTGCCAGCAGGGGGGGCCTAGCGGGAGACACAGATACGCAGTATTTT | CASRGGLAGDTDTQYF | TRBJ2-3 | TRBD2 | TRBV2 | .
TGTGCCAGCAGCTTACGCCTTGTGCATGGCTACACCTTC | CASSLRLVHGYTF | TRBJ1-2 | . | TRBV5-6 | .
TGTGCCAGCAGCCGAGCGGGGGGCGTCGAAGAGACCCAGTACTTC | CASSRAGGVEETQYF | TRBJ2-5 | TRBD2 | TRBV6-5 | .
TGTGCCAGCAGTTCAATAAAGGGACAGGGTAGCTACAATGAGCAGTTCTTC | CASSSIKGQGSYNEQFF | TRBJ2-1 | TRBD1 | TRBV27 | .
TGCGCCAGCTCCAGCCTCACCGGAACGACTGGAAACACCATATATTTT | CASSSLTGTTGNTIYF | TRBJ1-3 | . | TRBV5-1 | .
TGTGCCAGCAGCTTAGCGGCATTCTCGGGGTCCACGAGCGGCTACACCTTC | CASSLAAFSGSTSGYTF | TRBJ1-2 | . | TRBV7-2 | .
TGTGCCAGCAGCTCGCCCCTGGGGTCTAATTCACCCCTCCACTTT | CASSSPLGSNSPLHF | TRBJ1-6 | . | TRBV9 | .
TGTGCCAGCAGCGTAGATCCGGGTACGAACACTGAAGCTTTCTTT | CASSVDPGTNTEAFF | TRBJ1-1 | . | TRBV9 | .
TGCAGCGTGCGACAGGGAAACAATCAGCCCCAGCATTTT | CSVRQGNNQPQHF | TRBJ1-5 | TRBD1 | TRBV29-1 | .
TGTGCCAGCAGCTTGAGACAGGGGACCTTCGAGCAGTACTTC | CASSLRQGTFEQYF | TRBJ2-7 | TRBD1 | TRBV5-6 | once
TGTGCCTGGAGTGTACGACGTCGGGGGCTGAACTATGGCTACACCTTC | CAWSVRRRGLNYGYTF | TRBJ1-2 | . | TRBV30 | .
TGTGCCAGCTCACCACCGGGTTTATGGACCTACGAGCAGTACTTC | CASSPPGLWTYEQYF | TRBJ2-7 | . | TRBV18 | .
TGTGCCAGCAGCTTAGAGGCCTGGCTCTCACCCCTCCACTTT | CASSLEAWLSPLHF | TRBJ1-6 | . | TRBV7-2 | .
TGTGCCAGTAGTGACCGACAGGGCAACACTGAAGCTTTCTTT | CASSDRQGNTEAFF | TRBJ1-1 | TRBD1 | TRBV19 | .
TGCGCCACAGCATCTTCCGGGACACCCAGTTATAGCAATCAGCCCCAGCATTTT | CATASSGTPSYSNQPQHF | TRBJ1-5 | . | TRBV4-3 | once
TGTGCCAGCAGTGCGCGAGATACGCAGTATTTT | CASSARDTQYF | TRBJ2-3 | . | TRBV2 | .
TGTGCCAGTAGTTCGGGTGACAGGACGGCTCAGCCCCAGCATTTT | CASSSGDRTAQPQHF | TRBJ1-5 | . | TRBV19 | .
TGTGCCAGCAGCGTAACCAGGACAGTCCCCCAAGAGACCCAGTACTTC | CASSVTRTVPQETQYF | TRBJ2-5 | . | TRBV7-2 | .
TGTGCCAGTAGTGGCCAGACAGGGACTTCACCCCTCCACTTT | CASSGQTGTSPLHF | TRBJ1-6 | TRBD1 | TRBV19 | .
TGTGCCAGCAGCTTAGAGCGGAACACTGAAGCTTTCTTT | CASSLERNTEAFF | TRBJ1-1 | . | TRBV7-8 | .
TGTGCCAGCAGCTCAATAGGGGGAGATTGGCAGTACTTC | CASSSIGGDWQYF | TRBJ2-7 | . | TRBV5-5 | .
TGCGCCAGCAGCCCAGTTTCCTACAATGAGCAGTTCTTC | CASSPVSYNEQFF | TRBJ2-1 | . | TRBV5-1 | .
TGCGCCAGCAGTGAGTCGGGTGGCACTGAAGCTTTCTTT | CASSESGGTEAFF | TRBJ1-1 | . | TRBV10-1 | once
TGTGCCTGGAGAAGGCAGGGGACACCCTACGAGCAGTACTTC | CAWRRQGTPYEQYF | TRBJ2-7 | . | TRBV30 | .
TGTGCCAGCAGCTTGATTCTAGCGCCTAGCACAGATACGCAGTATTTT | CASSLILAPSTDTQYF | TRBJ2-3 | . | TRBV7-9 | .
TGCGCCAGCAGCTTGATGACCGGATCCTACGAGCAGTACTTC | CASSLMTGSYEQYF | TRBJ2-7 | . | TRBV5-1 | .
TGTGCCAGCAGTTACTGGGGCGGTGGCTACACCTTC | CASSYWGGGYTF | TRBJ1-2 | . | TRBV6-5 | .